This T cell receptor beta chain was observed in a study of vaccination effects on CD4 cells after COVID-19. On the study more broadly: Under the ViraFEST assay, PBMC were stimulated with viral peptide pools so that antigen-specific CD4+ T cells expanded. Sequencing was performed afterwards.

This clone was found a few times. The antigen is not known. Following culture for about 11 days, CD4+ T cells were isolated. Participants received two doses of either the BNT162b2 or mRNA-1273 vaccine. Losses at the gene ends were 5 bases for V and 9 bases for J; bases not matched to a gene: 7. Germline CDR1 and CDR2: MGHRA and YSYEKL. The CDR3 totals 13 residues. Profiling relied on immunoSEQ multiplex PCR, and the TCRdb table lists in-frame clones only, not all of them. This table has tens of thousands of clones, around 70% appearing once. Material: CD4+ T cells from PBMCs cultured without peptide, obtained after COVID-19 vaccination. The receptor was isolated from a human donor who received a COVID-19 vaccine. J is TRBJ1-5 and V is TRBV4-1; 7 bases map to TRBD1. This chain's CDR3 is CASSYTRGRPQHF. The CDR3 coding sequence is TGCGCCAGCAGCTACACGAGGGGGCGGCCCCAGCATTTT.